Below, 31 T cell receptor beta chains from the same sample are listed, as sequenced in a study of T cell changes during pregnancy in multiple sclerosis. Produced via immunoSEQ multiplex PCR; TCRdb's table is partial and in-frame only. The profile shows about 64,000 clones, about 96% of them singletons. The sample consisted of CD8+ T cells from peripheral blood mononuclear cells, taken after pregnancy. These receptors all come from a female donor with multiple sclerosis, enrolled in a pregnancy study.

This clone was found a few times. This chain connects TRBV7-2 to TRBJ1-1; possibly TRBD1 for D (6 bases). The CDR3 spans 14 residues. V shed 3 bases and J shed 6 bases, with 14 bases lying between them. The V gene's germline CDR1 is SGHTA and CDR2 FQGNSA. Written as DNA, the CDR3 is TGTGCCAGCAGCTTCGGGGACACCATATCTGAAGCTTTCTTT. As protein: CASSFGDTISEAFF.

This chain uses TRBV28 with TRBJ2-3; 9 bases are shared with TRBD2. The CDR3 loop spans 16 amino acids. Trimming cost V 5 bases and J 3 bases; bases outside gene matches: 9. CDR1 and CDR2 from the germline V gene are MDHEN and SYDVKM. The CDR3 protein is CASSPRAGGPTDTQYF. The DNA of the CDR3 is TGTGCCAGCAGTCCAAGGGCGGGAGGGCCGACAGATACGCAGTATTTT.

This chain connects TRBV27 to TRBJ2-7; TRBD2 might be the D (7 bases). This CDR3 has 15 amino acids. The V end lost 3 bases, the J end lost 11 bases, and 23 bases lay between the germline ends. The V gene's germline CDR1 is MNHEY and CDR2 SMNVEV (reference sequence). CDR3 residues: CASSFLSGTGGLEYF. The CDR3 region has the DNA TGTGCCAGCAGTTTTTTGTCCGGGACGGGGGGCCTCGAGTACTTC.

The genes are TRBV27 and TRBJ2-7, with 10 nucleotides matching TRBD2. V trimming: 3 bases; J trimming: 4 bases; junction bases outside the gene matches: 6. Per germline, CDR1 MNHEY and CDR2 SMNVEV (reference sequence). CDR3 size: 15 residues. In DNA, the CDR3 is TGTGCCAGCAGTTTCATTTTAGCGGGAGGTTACGAGCAGTACTTC. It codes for CASSFILAGGYEQYF.

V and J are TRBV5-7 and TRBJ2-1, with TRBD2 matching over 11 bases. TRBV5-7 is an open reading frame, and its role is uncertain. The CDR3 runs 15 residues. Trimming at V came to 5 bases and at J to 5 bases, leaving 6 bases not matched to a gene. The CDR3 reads CASRPTSGDHNEQFF. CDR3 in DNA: TGTGCCAGCAGGCCGACTAGCGGGGACCACAATGAGCAGTTCTTC.

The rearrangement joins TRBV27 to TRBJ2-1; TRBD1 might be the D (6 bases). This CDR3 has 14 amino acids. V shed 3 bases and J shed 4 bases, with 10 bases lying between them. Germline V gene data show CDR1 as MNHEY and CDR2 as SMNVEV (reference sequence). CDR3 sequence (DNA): TGTGCCAGCAGTTTGGGGGCAGGGTACAATGAGCAGTTCTTC. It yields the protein CASSLGAGYNEQFF.

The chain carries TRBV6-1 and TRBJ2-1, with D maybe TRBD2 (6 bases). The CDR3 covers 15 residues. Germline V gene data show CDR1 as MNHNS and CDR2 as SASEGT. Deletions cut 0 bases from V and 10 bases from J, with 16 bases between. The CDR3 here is CASSEALLGDLEQFF. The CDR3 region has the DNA TGTGCCAGCAGTGAAGCGCTTCTAGGGGACTTAGAGCAGTTCTTC.

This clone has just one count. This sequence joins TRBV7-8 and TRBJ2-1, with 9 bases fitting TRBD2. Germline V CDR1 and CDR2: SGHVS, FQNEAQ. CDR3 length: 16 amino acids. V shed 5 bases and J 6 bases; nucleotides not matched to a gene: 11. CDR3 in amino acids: CASSPYVAGVANEQFF. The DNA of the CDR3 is TGTGCCAGCAGCCCCTATGTAGCGGGAGTCGCCAATGAGCAGTTCTTC.

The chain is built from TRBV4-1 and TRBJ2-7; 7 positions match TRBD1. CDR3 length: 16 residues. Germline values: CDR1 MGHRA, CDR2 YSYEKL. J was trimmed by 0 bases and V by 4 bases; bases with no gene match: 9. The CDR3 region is CASSPYPGQISYEQYF. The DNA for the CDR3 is TGCGCCAGCAGCCCGTATCCGGGACAGATCTCCTACGAGCAGTACTTC.

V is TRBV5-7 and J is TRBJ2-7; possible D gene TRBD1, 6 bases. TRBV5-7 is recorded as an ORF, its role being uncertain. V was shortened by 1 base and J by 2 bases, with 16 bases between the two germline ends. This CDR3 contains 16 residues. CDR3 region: CASSLNVTGHTYEQYF. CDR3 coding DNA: TGTGCCAGCAGCTTGAACGTGACAGGTCATACCTACGAGCAGTACTTC.

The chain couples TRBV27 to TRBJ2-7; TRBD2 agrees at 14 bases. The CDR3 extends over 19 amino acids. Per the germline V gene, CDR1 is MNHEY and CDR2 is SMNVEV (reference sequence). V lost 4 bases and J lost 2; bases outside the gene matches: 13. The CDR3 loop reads CASSYQSGGLAGAPYEQYF. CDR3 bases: TGTGCCAGCAGTTACCAGTCGGGGGGACTAGCGGGAGCCCCCTACGAGCAGTACTTC.

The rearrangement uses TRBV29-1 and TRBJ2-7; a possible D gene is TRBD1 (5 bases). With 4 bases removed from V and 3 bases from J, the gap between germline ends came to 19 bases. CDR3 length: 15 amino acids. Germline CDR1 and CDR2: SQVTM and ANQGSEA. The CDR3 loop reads CSVAITNGRVYEQYF. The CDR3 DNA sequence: TGCAGCGTTGCAATAACAAACGGCAGGGTCTACGAGCAGTACTTC.

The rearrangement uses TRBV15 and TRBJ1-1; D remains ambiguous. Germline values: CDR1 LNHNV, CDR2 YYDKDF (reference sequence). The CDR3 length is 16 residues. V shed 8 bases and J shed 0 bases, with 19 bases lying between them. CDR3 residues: CATLPGPLTMNTEAFF. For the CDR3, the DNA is TGTGCCACCCTCCCGGGTCCATTGACTATGAACACTGAAGCTTTCTTT.

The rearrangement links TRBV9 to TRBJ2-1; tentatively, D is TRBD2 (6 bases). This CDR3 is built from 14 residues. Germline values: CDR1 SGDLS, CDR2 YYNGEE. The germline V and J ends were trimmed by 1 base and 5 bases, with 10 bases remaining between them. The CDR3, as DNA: TGTGCCAGCAGCGTAAGGGCGGGGAACAATGAGCAGTTCTTC. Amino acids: CASSVRAGNNEQFF.

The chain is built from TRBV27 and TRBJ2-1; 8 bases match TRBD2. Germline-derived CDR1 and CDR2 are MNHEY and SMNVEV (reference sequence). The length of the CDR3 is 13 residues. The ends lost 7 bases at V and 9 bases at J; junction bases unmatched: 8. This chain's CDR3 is CASKTSGLAEQFF. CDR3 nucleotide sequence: TGTGCCAGCAAAACTAGCGGCTTGGCTGAGCAGTTCTTC.

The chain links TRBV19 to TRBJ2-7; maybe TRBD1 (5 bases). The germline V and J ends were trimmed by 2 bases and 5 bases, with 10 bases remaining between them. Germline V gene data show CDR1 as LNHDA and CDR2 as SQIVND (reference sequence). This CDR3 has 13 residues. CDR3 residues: CASSITYRNEQYF. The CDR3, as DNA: TGTGCCAGTAGTATAACCTACAGGAACGAGCAGTACTTC. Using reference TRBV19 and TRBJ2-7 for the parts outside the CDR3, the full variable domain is DGGITQSPKYLFRKEGQNVTLSCEQNLNHDAMYWYRQDPGQGLRLIYYSQIVNDFQKGDIAEGYSVSREKKESFPLTVTSAQKNPTAFYLCASSITYRNEQYFGPGTRLTVT.

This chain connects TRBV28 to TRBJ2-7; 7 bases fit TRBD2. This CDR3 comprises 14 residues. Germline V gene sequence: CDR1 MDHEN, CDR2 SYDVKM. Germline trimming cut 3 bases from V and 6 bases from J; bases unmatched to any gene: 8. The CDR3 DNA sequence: TGTGCCAGCAGTTTTAATAGGAGGGAGGGCGAGCAGTACTTC. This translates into CASSFNRREGEQYF.

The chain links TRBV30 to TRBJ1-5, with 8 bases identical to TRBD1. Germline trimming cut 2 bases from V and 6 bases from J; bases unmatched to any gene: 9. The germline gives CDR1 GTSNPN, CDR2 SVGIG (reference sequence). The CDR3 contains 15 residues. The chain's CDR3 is CAWSSGQGAGQPQHF. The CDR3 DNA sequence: TGTGCCTGGAGTTCGGGTCAGGGGGCAGGTCAGCCCCAGCATTTT.

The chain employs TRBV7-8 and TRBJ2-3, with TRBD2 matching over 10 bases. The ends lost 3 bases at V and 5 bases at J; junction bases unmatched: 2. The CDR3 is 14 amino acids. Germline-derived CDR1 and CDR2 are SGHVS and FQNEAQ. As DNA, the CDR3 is TGTGCCAGCAGCTTCCGACTAGCGGGAGATACGCAGTATTTT. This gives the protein CASSFRLAGDTQYF.

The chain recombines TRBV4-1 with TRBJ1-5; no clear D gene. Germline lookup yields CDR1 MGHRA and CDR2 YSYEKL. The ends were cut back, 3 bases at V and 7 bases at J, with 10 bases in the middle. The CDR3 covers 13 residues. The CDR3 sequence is CASSQGVGQPQHF. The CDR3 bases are TGCGCCAGCAGCCAGGGAGTAGGACAGCCCCAGCATTTT.

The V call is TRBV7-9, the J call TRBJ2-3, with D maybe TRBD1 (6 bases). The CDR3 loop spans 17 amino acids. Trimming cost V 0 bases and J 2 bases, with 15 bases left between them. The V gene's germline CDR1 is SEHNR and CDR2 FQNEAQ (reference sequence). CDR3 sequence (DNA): TGTGCCAGCAGCTTAGCTGGGGGCGCATTGCACACAGATACGCAGTATTTT. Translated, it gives CASSLAGGALHTDTQYF.

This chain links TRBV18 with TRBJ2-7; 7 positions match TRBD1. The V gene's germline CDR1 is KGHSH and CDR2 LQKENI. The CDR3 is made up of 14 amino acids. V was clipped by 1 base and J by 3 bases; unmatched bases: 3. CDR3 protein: CASSPRDSVYEQYF. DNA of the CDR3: TGTGCCAGCTCACCACGGGACAGCGTCTACGAGCAGTACTTC.

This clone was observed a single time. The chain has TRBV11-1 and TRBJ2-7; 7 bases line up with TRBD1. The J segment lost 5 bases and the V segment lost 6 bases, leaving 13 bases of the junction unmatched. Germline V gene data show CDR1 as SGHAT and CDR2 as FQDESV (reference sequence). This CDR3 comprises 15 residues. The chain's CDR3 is CASSYMGQPENEQYF. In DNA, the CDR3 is TGTGCCAGCAGTTACATGGGACAGCCTGAAAACGAGCAGTACTTC.

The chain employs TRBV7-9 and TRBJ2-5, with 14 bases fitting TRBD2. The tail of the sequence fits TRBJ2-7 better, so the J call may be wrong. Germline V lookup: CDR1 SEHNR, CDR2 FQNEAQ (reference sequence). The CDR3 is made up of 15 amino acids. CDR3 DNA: TGTGCCAGCAGCCCTGGGACTAGCGGGAGTTTCGAGCAGTACTTC. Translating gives CASSPGTSGSFEQYF.

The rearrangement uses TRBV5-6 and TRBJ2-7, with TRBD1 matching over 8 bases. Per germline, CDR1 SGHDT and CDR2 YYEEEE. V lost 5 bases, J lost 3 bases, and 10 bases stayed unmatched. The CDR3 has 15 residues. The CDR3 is CASSEENRGYYEQYF. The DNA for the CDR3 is TGTGCCAGCAGTGAGGAGAACAGGGGGTACTACGAGCAGTACTTC. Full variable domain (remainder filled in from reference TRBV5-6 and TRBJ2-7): DAGVTQSPTHLIKTRGQQVTLRCSPKSGHDTVSWYQQALGQGPQFIFQYYEEEERQRGNFPDRFSGHQFPNYSSELNVNALLLGDSALYLCASSEENRGYYEQYFGPGTRLTVT.

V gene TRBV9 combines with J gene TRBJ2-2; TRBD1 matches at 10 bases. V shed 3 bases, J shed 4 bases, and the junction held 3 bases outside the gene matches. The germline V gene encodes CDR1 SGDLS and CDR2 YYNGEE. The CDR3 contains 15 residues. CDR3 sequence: CASSGQGAGTGELFF. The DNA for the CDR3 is TGTGCCAGCAGCGGACAGGGGGCGGGCACCGGGGAGCTGTTTTTT.

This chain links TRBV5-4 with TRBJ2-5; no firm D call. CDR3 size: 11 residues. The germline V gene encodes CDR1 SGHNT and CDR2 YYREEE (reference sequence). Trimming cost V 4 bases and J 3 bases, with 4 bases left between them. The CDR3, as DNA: TGTGCCAGCAGCCGAGAAGAGACCCAGTACTTC. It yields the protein CASSREETQYF.

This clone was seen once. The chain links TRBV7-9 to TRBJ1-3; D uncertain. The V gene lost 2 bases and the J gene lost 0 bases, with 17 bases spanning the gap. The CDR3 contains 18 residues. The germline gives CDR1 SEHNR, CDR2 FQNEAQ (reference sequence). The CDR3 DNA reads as TGTGCCAGCAGCTTAACAAGCCTGGGCAGGCCCTCTGGAAACACCATATATTTT. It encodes CASSLTSLGRPSGNTIYF. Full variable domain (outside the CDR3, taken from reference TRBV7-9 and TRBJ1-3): DTGVSQNPRHKITKRGQNVTFRCDPISEHNRLYWYRQTLGQGPEFLTYFQNEAQLEKSRLLSDRFSAERPKGSFSTLEIQRTEQGDSAMYLCASSLTSLGRPSGNTIYFGEGSWLTVV.

CDR3 sequence: CASSSTLAGAYNEQFF. The CDR3 DNA reads TGTGCCAGCAGCTCTACGCTAGCGGGAGCGTACAATGAGCAGTTCTTC. V is TRBV13 and J is TRBJ2-1; 10 bases are a match to TRBD2. Germline V gene sequence: CDR1 PRHDT, CDR2 FYEKMQ (reference sequence). V trimming: 4 bases; J trimming: 4 bases; junction bases outside the gene matches: 7. CDR3 length: 16 amino acids.

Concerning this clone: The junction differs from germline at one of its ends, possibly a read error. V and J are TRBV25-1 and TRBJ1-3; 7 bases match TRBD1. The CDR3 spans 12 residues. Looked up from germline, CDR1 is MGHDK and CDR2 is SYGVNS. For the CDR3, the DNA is TGTGCCACCACAGGGGCTGGGAACACCATATATTTT. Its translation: CATTGAGNTIYF.

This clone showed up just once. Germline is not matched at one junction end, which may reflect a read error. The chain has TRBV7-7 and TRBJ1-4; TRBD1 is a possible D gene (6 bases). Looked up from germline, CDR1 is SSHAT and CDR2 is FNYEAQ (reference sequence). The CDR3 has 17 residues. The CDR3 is CASSLGTTGPLNEKLFF. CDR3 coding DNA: TGTGCTAGCAGCTTAGGTACAACAGGGCCTCTCAATGAAAAACTGTTTTTT.